This T cell receptor beta chain was recovered during a study of human T cells and chemical hapten exposure. One entry per CDR3 protein results from TCRdb running MiXCR on the RACE reads. The table has 150,000 to 200,000 distinct CDR3 sequences, roughly 30% seen once. As to time point: pre-sensitization, week 0. Regarding treatment: therapeutic diphenylcyclopropenone sensitization with weekly scalp DPC. This sequence originates from a woman in her 30s with alopecia areata. Some clones in this sample may be carry-over from other donors' samples. The material was whole blood, obtained in connection with sensitization to the hapten diphenylcyclopropenone (DPC).

CDR3 loop: CASRAAGAVAGQPQHF. CDR3 in DNA: TGTGCCAGCAGAGCCGCCGGGGCGGTAGCGGGTCAGCCCCAGCATTTT. V is TRBV28 and J is TRBJ1-5, with D tentatively TRBD1 (5 bases). Per the germline V gene, CDR1 is MDHEN and CDR2 is SYDVKM. Deletions cut 6 bases from V and 6 bases from J, with 21 bases between. CDR3 length equals 16 residues. Based on the CDR3 plus reference TRBV28 and TRBJ1-5, the full variable domain is DVKVTQSSRYLVKRTGEKVFLECVQDMDHENMFWYRQDPGLGLRLIYFSYDVKMKEKGDIPEGYSVSREKKERFSLILESASTNQTSMYLCASRAAGAVAGQPQHFGDGTRLSIL.